This T cell receptor beta chain emerged from a study of cytomegalovirus exposure and HLA in healthy donors. Looked up from germline, CDR1 is LGHNA and CDR2 is YNFKEQ. This CDR3 has 14 amino acids. The germline V and J ends were trimmed by 3 bases and 8 bases, with 13 bases remaining between them. A multiplex PCR was run with 60 Vbeta primers and 13 Jbeta primers. Profiled with immunoSEQ multiplex PCR; TCRdb holds only in-frame clones, not every one. The sample has some 64,000 clones. This sequence originates from a woman aged 25 to 45 in good health and CMV-seronegative. This chain uses TRBV4-2 with TRBJ1-4; maybe TRBD1 (5 bases). The material sequenced was PBMCs. CDR3 loop: CASSHRLGQEKLFF. CDR3 nucleotides: TGTGCCAGCAGCCACCGATTGGGGCAGGAAAAACTGTTTTTT.